This TCR beta chain is drawn from a study of control samples from healthy donors and cancer patients. In this sample, this clone turned up a few times. The table came from immunoSEQ multiplex PCR; TCRdb's copy has only in-frame clones and leaves some out. The table records tens of thousands of clones, approximately 90% of them present only once. The V gene end was trimmed by 1 base and the J gene end by 5 bases; junction bases not matched to a gene: 2. Germline values: CDR1 SGHDT, CDR2 YYEEEE. The CDR3 length is 13 residues. The V call is TRBV5-6, the J call TRBJ2-5; 7 bases fit TRBD2. The sample was blood. The TCR comes from a woman between 50 and 59 years old in good health. The CDR3 region is CASSLQGGETQYF. The CDR3 DNA is TGTGCCAGCAGCTTGCAGGGAGGGGAGACCCAGTACTTC.